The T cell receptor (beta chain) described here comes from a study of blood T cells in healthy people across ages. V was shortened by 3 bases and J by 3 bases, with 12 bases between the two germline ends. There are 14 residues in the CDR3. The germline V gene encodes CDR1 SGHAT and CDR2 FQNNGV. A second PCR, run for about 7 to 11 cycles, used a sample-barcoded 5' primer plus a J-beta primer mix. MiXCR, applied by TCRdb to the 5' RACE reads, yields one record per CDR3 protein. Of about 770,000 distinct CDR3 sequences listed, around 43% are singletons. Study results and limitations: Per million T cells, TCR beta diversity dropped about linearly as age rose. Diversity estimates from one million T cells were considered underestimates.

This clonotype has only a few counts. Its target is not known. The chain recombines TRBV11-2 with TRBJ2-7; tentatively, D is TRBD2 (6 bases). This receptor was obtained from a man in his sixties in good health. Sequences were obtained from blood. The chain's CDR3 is CASSFGTANYEQYF. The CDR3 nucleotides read TGTGCCAGCAGCTTCGGGACTGCCAACTACGAGCAGTACTTC.